These 18 T cell receptor beta chains share one sample of origin, sequenced in a study of T cell repertoires in cytomegalovirus infection. Each CDR3 protein gets one entry after TCRdb re-called the reads with MiXCR. The repertoire has roughly 720,000 distinct CDR3 sequences, roughly 35% of them found once; the top ten carry 2.5% to 3.5%. The specimen sequenced was PBMCs. The receptors derive from a human donor in good health (CMV status not recorded). Some clones in this sample may be carry-over from other donors' samples.

This clonotype was observed many times. V gene TRBV4-2 combines with J gene TRBJ2-5; 7 bases match TRBD2. Trimming removed 1 base from V and 2 bases from J; junction bases left unmatched: 4. CDR3 size: 15 residues. Germline-derived CDR1 and CDR2 are LGHNA and YNFKEQ. In DNA, the CDR3 is TGTGCCAGCAGCCAAGGGGCTAGCGGACAAGAGACCCAGTACTTC. Protein sequence: CASSQGASGQETQYF.

The chain joins TRBV7-9 to TRBJ1-1; tentative D call: TRBD1 (5 bases). This CDR3 comprises 14 residues. V lost 5 bases and J 1 base, leaving 11 bases between the germline ends. CDR1 and CDR2 (germline): SEHNR, FQNEAQ (reference sequence). The CDR3 nucleotides are TGTGCCAGCAGCGCCATCGGGGGGAACACTGAAGCTTTCTTT. Translation: CASSAIGGNTEAFF.

This clonotype was counted ten times or more. V and J are TRBV7-6 and TRBJ2-1; D is ambiguous. Looked up from germline, CDR1 is SGHVS and CDR2 is FNYEAQ. Deletions cut 1 base from V and 0 bases from J, with 13 bases between. CDR3 length equals 17 residues. DNA of the CDR3: TGTGCCAGCAGCTTAGAAAGTAGCCTCAGCTCCTACAATGAGCAGTTCTTC. Protein product: CASSLESSLSSYNEQFF. The entire variable domain, with the rest obtained from reference TRBV7-6 and TRBJ2-1, is as follows: GAGVSQSPRYKVTKRGQDVALRCDPISGHVSLYWYRQALGQGPEFLTYFNYEAQQDKSGLPNDRFSAERPEGSISTLTIQRTEQRDSAMYRCASSLESSLSSYNEQFFGPGTRLTVL.

This clonotype turned up a few times. CDR3 amino acids: CASSMGGSMSYNEQFF. The DNA for the CDR3 is TGTGCCAGTAGTATGGGCGGGAGTATGTCCTACAATGAGCAGTTCTTC. V usage is TRBV19 and J usage is TRBJ2-1, with 7 bases that match TRBD2. Germline V lookup: CDR1 LNHDA, CDR2 SQIVND (reference sequence). The CDR3 has 16 amino acids. The ends lost 3 bases at V and 1 base at J; junction bases unmatched: 6.

This chain joins TRBV18 and TRBJ2-4; TRBD2 might be the D (5 bases). CDR1 is KGHSH and CDR2 is LQKENI in the germline V gene. V was clipped by 0 bases and J by 0 bases, with 9 bases between them. This CDR3 comprises 16 residues. CDR3 in amino acids: CASSPPRASAKNIQYF. The CDR3 region has the DNA TGTGCCAGCTCACCACCGCGGGCTTCAGCCAAAAACATTCAGTACTTC.

This clonotype showed up just a few times. J is TRBJ2-6 and V is TRBV7-6; a possible D gene is TRBD1 (6 bases). The CDR3 is 17 amino acids. Germline values: CDR1 SGHVS, CDR2 FNYEAQ. The V gene lost 1 base and the J gene lost 0 bases, with 10 bases spanning the gap. The CDR3 sequence is CASSLETGYSGANVLTF. The CDR3 nucleotides read TGTGCCAGCAGCTTAGAGACAGGCTACTCTGGGGCCAACGTCCTGACTTTC.

The gene calls are TRBV5-1 and TRBJ2-2; no firm D call. The germline V gene encodes CDR1 SGHRS and CDR2 YFSETQ. The CDR3 is 14 amino acids. With 1 base removed from V and 6 bases from J, the gap between germline ends came to 10 bases. DNA for the CDR3: TGCGCCAGCAGCTTGATGACTGTGCCCGGGGAGCTGTTTTTT. This encodes CASSLMTVPGELFF. Variable domain in full (rest from reference TRBV5-1 and TRBJ2-2): KAGVTQTPRYLIKTRGQQVTLSCSPISGHRSVSWYQQTPGQGLQFLFEYFSETQRNKGNFPGRFSGRQFSNSRSEMNVSTLELGDSALYLCASSLMTVPGELFFGEGSRLTVL.

This clonotype was observed at least ten times. The V call is TRBV5-1, the J call TRBJ1-1; perhaps TRBD1 as D (5 bases). Germline V gives CDR1 SGHRS, CDR2 YFSETQ. This CDR3 region has 14 residues. Trimming removed 4 bases at V and 2 bases at J, with 12 bases between. The DNA for the CDR3 is TGCGCCAGCAGCACGGACGGGACTAACACTGAAGCTTTCTTT. It yields the protein CASSTDGTNTEAFF.

V usage is TRBV29-1 and J usage is TRBJ2-1; D is undetermined. V lost 1 base and J 8 bases, leaving 15 bases between the germline ends. The germline gives CDR1 SQVTM, CDR2 ANQGSEA. This CDR3 has 14 residues. CDR3 coding DNA: TGCAGCGTTGAAGCCGGGCCCCGCATATATGAGCAGTTCTTC. Its protein product is CSVEAGPRIYEQFF.

This chain links TRBV24-1 with TRBJ2-1; D is unclear. Trimming left V 2 bases short and J 7 bases short, with 8 bases between. Germline V gene sequence: CDR1 KGHDR, CDR2 SFDVKD. CDR3 length equals 13 residues. For the CDR3, the DNA is TGTGCCACCAGTGATTCAACAGTGAATGAGCAGTTCTTC. It codes for CATSDSTVNEQFF.

The rearrangement uses TRBV7-6 and TRBJ2-1; 11 bases agree with TRBD2. CDR1 is SGHVS, CDR2 FNYEAQ, per germline. The CDR3 runs 17 residues. The J segment lost 7 bases and the V segment lost 5 bases, leaving 13 bases of the junction unmatched. The CDR3 nucleotides are TGTGCCAGCAGCCTTAGCAGAACTAGCGGGAGACCGAATGAGCAGTTCTTC. Protein sequence: CASSLSRTSGRPNEQFF.

The chain carries TRBV14 and TRBJ2-6; TRBD1 matches at 12 bases. Trimming cost V 3 bases and J 4 bases; bases outside gene matches: 7. In germline, CDR1 is SGHDN, CDR2 FVKESK. The CDR3 runs to 18 residues. CDR3 nucleotides: TGTGCCAGCAGCCAGAGGGACAGGGGGCCATCCGGGGCCAACGTCCTGACTTTC. Protein product: CASSQRDRGPSGANVLTF.

Points on this clonotype: A much larger clone differs from this one at a single base, so this may be a read error. Since the CDR3 does not end with the conserved phenylalanine or tryptophan, this likely comes from a read error. V and J are TRBV20-1 and TRBJ2-3; 12 nucleotides agree with TRBD2. Germline V gene sequence: CDR1 DFQATT, CDR2 SNEGSKA (reference sequence). With V trimmed by 7 bases and J by 0 bases, 11 bases remained unmatched. There are 17 residues in the CDR3. The CDR3 loop is CSGGLAGTRGSTDTQYV. The CDR3 coding sequence is TGCAGTGGTGGACTAGCGGGAACCCGGGGGAGCACAGATACGCAGTATGTT.

This clonotype was detected many times. The rearrangement uses TRBV6-1 and TRBJ1-2; tentatively, D is TRBD1 (5 bases). Per the germline V gene, CDR1 is MNHNS and CDR2 is SASEGT. The V and J ends lost 7 bases and 4 bases respectively, with 19 bases between them. The CDR3 is 15 amino acids. The CDR3 nucleotides are TGTGCCAGCACAGGAAGGGCCGGGGGATTCTATGGCTACACCTTC. This sequence encodes CASTGRAGGFYGYTF.

The V gene is TRBV6-1, the J gene TRBJ2-1, with D perhaps being TRBD1 or TRBD2 (5 bases each). CDR1 and CDR2 (germline): MNHNS, SASEGT. Between the trimmed V and J ends, which lost 2 bases and 3 bases, there was a span of 14 bases. This CDR3 has 16 residues. The CDR3 region is CASSENEPGLYNEQFF. In nucleotides, the CDR3 is TGTGCCAGCAGTGAAAACGAGCCGGGGCTCTACAATGAGCAGTTCTTC.

This chain uses TRBV19 with TRBJ2-3; TRBD2 matches 7 bases. CDR1 and CDR2 from the germline V gene are LNHDA and SQIVND (reference sequence). The CDR3 is made up of 17 amino acids. With 7 bases clipped from V and 2 bases from J, the junction kept 15 bases outside the gene matches. This chain's CDR3 is CASTSQEAGDLTDTQYF. The CDR3 nucleotides are TGTGCCAGTACCTCCCAGGAGGCGGGAGATCTCACAGATACGCAGTATTTT.

The CDR3 sequence: CASIGWGEETQYF. The CDR3 nucleotides are TGTGCCAGCATCGGCTGGGGAGAAGAGACCCAGTACTTC. This sequence joins TRBV28 and TRBJ2-5, with D maybe TRBD2 (5 bases). The V and J ends lost 7 bases and 3 bases respectively, with 12 bases between them. Germline assignment: CDR1 MDHEN and CDR2 SYDVKM. The CDR3 spans 13 residues.

A few counts support this clonotype. Mismatch with germline at one junction end may stem from a read error. The chain joins TRBV11-2 to TRBJ2-1; no clear D. The germline V gene has CDR1 SGHAT and CDR2 FQNNGV. CDR3 size: 14 residues. DNA of the CDR3: TGTGCCAGCAGCTCAAAAAGAGGCGGCACACCATCTGGGTTC. As protein: CASSSKRGGTPSGF.